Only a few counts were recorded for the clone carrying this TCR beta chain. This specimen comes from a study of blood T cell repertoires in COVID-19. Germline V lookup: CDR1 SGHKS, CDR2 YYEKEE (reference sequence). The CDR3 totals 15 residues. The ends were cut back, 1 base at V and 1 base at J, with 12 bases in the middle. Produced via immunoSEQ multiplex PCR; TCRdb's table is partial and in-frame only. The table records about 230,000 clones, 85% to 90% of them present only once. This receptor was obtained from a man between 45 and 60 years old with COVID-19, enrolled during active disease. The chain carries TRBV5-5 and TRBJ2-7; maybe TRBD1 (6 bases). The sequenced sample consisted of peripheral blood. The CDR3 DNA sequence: TGTGCCAGCAGCTTGTGGACAGCAGAATCCTACGAGCAGTACTTC. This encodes CASSLWTAESYEQYF.